A single sample gave rise to the 25 T cell receptor beta chains below, sequenced in a study of blood T cells in healthy people across ages. Primed by a sample-barcoded 5' primer and a J-beta primer mix, a second PCR proceeded for 7 to 11 cycles. TCRdb re-analysed the 5' RACE reads in MiXCR, keeping a single row per CDR3 protein. In the table there are hundreds of thousands of distinct CDR3 sequences, less than 45% of which are singletons. Source material: blood. These receptors came from an elderly man in good health.

In this sample, this clonotype turned up a few times. This chain uses TRBV7-2 with TRBJ1-5, with 7 bases that match TRBD1. After removal of 4 bases from V and 7 bases from J, the junction contained 10 bases not matched to a gene. This CDR3 region has 15 residues. Germline lookup yields CDR1 SGHTA and CDR2 FQGNSA. Here the CDR3 reads CASSSQTGTGQPQHF. CDR3 in DNA: TGTGCCAGCAGCTCGCAGACAGGGACGGGGCAGCCCCAGCATTTT.

The V and J genes are TRBV7-2 and TRBJ1-4, with D perhaps matching TRBD1 (5 bases). The ends were cut back, 0 bases at V and 2 bases at J, with 7 bases in the middle. The CDR3 runs 15 residues. CDR1 SGHTA and CDR2 FQGNSA come from the germline V gene. CDR3 sequence: CASSLAGHTNEKLFF. DNA for the CDR3: TGTGCCAGCAGCTTAGCTGGACATACTAATGAAAAACTGTTTTTT.

The V and J genes are TRBV10-3 and TRBJ2-3; TRBD2 matches 7 bases. The CDR3 runs to 15 residues. Germline CDR1 is ENHRY and CDR2 is SYGVKD. V shed 4 bases and J 1 base; nucleotides not matched to a gene: 5. CDR3 protein: CAISGAGARTDTQYF. The CDR3 bases are TGTGCCATCAGTGGGGCGGGAGCCCGCACAGATACGCAGTATTTT.

This clonotype was seen once. This chain links TRBV7-2 with TRBJ2-3; 14 bases match TRBD2. Germline CDR1 SGHTA, CDR2 FQGNSA. The length of the CDR3 is 19 residues. After removal of 3 bases from V and 2 bases from J, the junction contained 10 bases not matched to a gene. CDR3 in DNA: TGTGCCAGCAGCTTCTCAGCCGGGACTAGCGGGGGACCCACAGATACGCAGTATTTT. This translates into CASSFSAGTSGGPTDTQYF.

This clonotype was detected only a few times. The V call is TRBV3-1, the J call TRBJ1-5; D remains unclear. CDR1 is LGHDT and CDR2 is YNNKEL in the germline V gene (reference sequence). There are 14 residues in the CDR3. Trimming shortened V by 1 base and J by 3 bases, and 7 bases separated the two germline ends. CDR3 bases: TGTGCCAGCAGCCAAGGGTCTGCCAATCAGCCCCAGCATTTT. Translated, it gives CASSQGSANQPQHF.

This chain connects TRBV5-1 to TRBJ2-5; no definite D call. The CDR3 extends over 13 amino acids. Deletions cut 3 bases from V and 5 bases from J, with 11 bases between. The germline gives CDR1 SGHRS, CDR2 YFSETQ. The CDR3 loop reads CASSWPNGETQYF. CDR3 nucleotides: TGCGCCAGCAGCTGGCCGAACGGGGAGACCCAGTACTTC.

The rearrangement links TRBV4-3 to TRBJ2-7, with 12 bases fitting TRBD2. The germline gives CDR1 LGHNA, CDR2 YSLEER. The junction had 8 bases not matched to a gene; V was cut back by 4 bases and J by 4 bases. The CDR3 loop spans 16 amino acids. In nucleotides, the CDR3 is TGCGCCAGCAGCCCGTCCACGACTAGCGGGGGATACGAGCAGTACTTC. Protein product: CASSPSTTSGGYEQYF.

Only a few counts were recorded for this clonotype. J is TRBJ2-7 and V is TRBV12-3 or TRBV12-4; TRBD1 agrees at 9 bases. Germline trimming cut 6 bases from V and 0 bases from J; bases unmatched to any gene: 6. The CDR3 runs to 15 residues. The CDR3 protein is CASRPTTGGSYEQYF. CDR3 in DNA: TGTGCCAGCAGACCGACGACAGGGGGCTCCTACGAGCAGTACTTC.

This chain connects TRBV5-5 to TRBJ2-1; no firm D call. The end of the DNA fits TRBJ2-7 better, so the J call may be wrong. This CDR3 is 13 amino acids long. Germline V gene sequence: CDR1 SGHKS, CDR2 YYEKEE (reference sequence). The CDR3 loop is CASSPNPYNEQYF. The DNA for the CDR3 is TGTGCCAGCAGCCCCAATCCTTACAATGAGCAGTACTTC.

This clonotype was seen a handful of times. J is TRBJ1-5 and V is TRBV6-6, with D maybe TRBD1 (6 bases). Trimming cost V 6 bases and J 5 bases, with 11 bases left between them. Germline V gives CDR1 MNHNY, CDR2 SVGAGI (reference sequence). The CDR3 is 13 amino acids. The DNA of the CDR3 is TGTGCCAGCAGAGAACAGGGAGATCAGCCCCAGCATTTT. This encodes CASREQGDQPQHF.

The chain carries TRBV27 and TRBJ2-3; 11 bases agree with TRBD2. From germline, CDR1 is MNHEY and CDR2 SMNVEV (reference sequence). The length of the CDR3 is 13 residues. J lost 5 bases, V lost 8 bases, and 3 bases had no gene match. The CDR3 loop reads CASRGLAVDTQYF. The CDR3 DNA reads as TGTGCCAGCCGGGGACTAGCGGTAGATACGCAGTATTTT.

The chain combines TRBV6-2 or TRBV6-3 with TRBJ1-2, with 9 nucleotides matching TRBD1. V was clipped by 8 bases and J by 4 bases; unmatched bases: 26. Germline lookup yields CDR1 MNHEY and CDR2 SVGEGT. CDR3 size: 20 residues. The CDR3 DNA reads TGTGCCAGCGGGGGAGCGACCGAAACAGGGGGCCCTAAACAATCCTATGGCTACACCTTC. Translated, it gives CASGGATETGGPKQSYGYTF.

There are a few counts of this clonotype. The chain has TRBV3-1 and TRBJ2-5, with TRBD1 as a possible D gene (5 bases). The CDR3 sequence is 14 residues long. Looked up from germline, CDR1 is LGHDT and CDR2 is YNNKEL (reference sequence). The V gene lost 4 bases and the J gene lost 6 bases, with 15 bases spanning the gap. This CDR3 reads CASSPKQGSKTQYF. CDR3 DNA: TGTGCCAGCAGCCCCAAGCAGGGCTCCAAGACCCAGTACTTC.

This clonotype was recorded at least ten times. V is TRBV6-2 or TRBV6-3 and J is TRBJ2-5; the D gene is possibly TRBD1 (5 bases). Germline V gene data show CDR1 as MNHEY and CDR2 as SVGEGT. The V end was cut by 6 bases, the J end by 1 base, with 12 bases between. The CDR3 consists of 14 residues. The CDR3 DNA sequence: TGTGCCAGCAGCACCGGACAAATCCAAGAGACCCAGTACTTC. It encodes CASSTGQIQETQYF.

A remark on this clonotype: One end of the junction fails to match germline, which may point to a read error. The chain carries TRBV28 and TRBJ1-2; 9 nucleotides line up with TRBD1. The CDR3 runs to 15 residues. Germline lookup yields CDR1 MDHEN and CDR2 SYDVKM. The CDR3 DNA follows: TGTGTCAGCAGTCCCCAGGGACAGGGAGGCTATGGCTACACCTTC. Translation: CVSSPQGQGGYGYTF.

This clonotype has more than one count but fewer than ten. The rearrangement links TRBV28 to TRBJ2-1; the D gene is possibly TRBD2 (5 bases). V dropped 6 bases and J dropped 2 bases, with 11 bases sitting between them. CDR1 and CDR2 from the germline V gene are MDHEN and SYDVKM. CDR3 length: 14 amino acids. CDR3 bases: TGTGCCAGCAGGCTTAGCGCGCCCTACAATGAGCAGTTCTTC. It encodes CASRLSAPYNEQFF.

Concerning this clonotype itself: The junction differs from germline at one of its ends, possibly a read error. The V gene is TRBV4-3, the J gene TRBJ1-2; the D is unclear. CDR1 is LGHNA, CDR2 YSLEER, per germline. This CDR3 is 14 amino acids long. CDR3 sequence reads: CASSQDMTFYGYAF. The CDR3 DNA reads as TGCGCCAGCAGCCAAGATATGACTTTCTATGGCTACGCCTTC.

The table lists this clonotype with a few counts. The rearrangement links TRBV3-1 to TRBJ2-7; D not certain. This CDR3 is 15 amino acids long. The germline V and J ends were trimmed by 1 base and 2 bases, with 12 bases remaining between them. Germline-derived CDR1 and CDR2 are LGHDT and YNNKEL (reference sequence). CDR3 loop: CASSQAVEGTYEQYF. The CDR3 DNA follows: TGTGCCAGCAGCCAAGCGGTTGAAGGGACCTACGAGCAGTACTTC.

Only a few counts were recorded for this clonotype. This rearrangement joins TRBV25-1 to TRBJ2-5; D unresolved. Germline V lookup: CDR1 MGHDK, CDR2 SYGVNS. CDR3 length equals 14 residues. V was clipped by 5 bases and J by 2 bases, with 12 bases between them. CDR3 sequence: CASSLDLQQETQYF. CDR3 bases: TGTGCCAGCAGTTTGGACCTTCAACAAGAGACCCAGTACTTC.

Many counts were recorded for this clonotype. The gene calls are TRBV30 and TRBJ2-6, with TRBD1 matching over 8 bases. Germline trimming cut 3 bases from V and 2 bases from J; bases unmatched to any gene: 3. From germline, CDR1 is GTSNPN and CDR2 SVGIG (reference sequence). This CDR3 region has 15 residues. CDR3 loop: CAWRPGGTGANVLTF. Written as DNA, the CDR3 is TGTGCCTGGAGGCCAGGGGGCACTGGGGCCAACGTCCTGACTTTC.

A word on this clonotype: A much larger clone is a single base away; this may be a read error. The V gene is TRBV20-1, the J gene TRBJ1-5; the match to TRBD1 covers 9 bases. Trimming cost V 3 bases and J 2 bases; bases outside gene matches: 11. The CDR3 contains 17 residues. CDR1 and CDR2 from the germline V gene are DFQATT and SNEGSKA (reference sequence). The CDR3 region is CSARGGQGGDGNQPQHF. CDR3 nucleotides: TGCAGTGCTAGGGGGGGACAGGGAGGCGACGGCAATCAGCCCCAGCATTTT.

The rearrangement uses TRBV27 and TRBJ2-3; possible D gene TRBD1, 7 bases. Germline values: CDR1 MNHEY, CDR2 SMNVEV (reference sequence). The CDR3 extends over 16 amino acids. V shed 3 bases and J shed 1 base, with 14 bases lying between them. As DNA, the CDR3 is TGTGCCAGCAGTTTCAACAGGGGACTCGGCACAGATACGCAGTATTTT. Protein: CASSFNRGLGTDTQYF.

The chain uses TRBV20-1 and TRBJ2-7, with TRBD1 matching 10 bases. The CDR3 has 13 amino acids. Germline CDR1 and CDR2: DFQATT and SNEGSKA (reference sequence). V lost 3 bases, J lost 2 bases, and 1 base stayed unmatched. In nucleotides, the CDR3 is TGCAGTGCTAGGACAGGGGGCGCCTACGAGCAGTACTTC. Residues: CSARTGGAYEQYF.

The chain links TRBV6-2 or TRBV6-3 to TRBJ2-5, with 10 bases aligning to TRBD2. The length of the CDR3 is 15 residues. CDR1 is MNHEY and CDR2 is SVGEGT in the germline V gene. Trimming took 5 bases from V and 5 from J; bases not matched to a gene: 8. CDR3 loop: CASSNRAGGLETQYF. The CDR3 DNA is TGTGCCAGCAGTAACCGAGCGGGGGGGCTTGAGACCCAGTACTTC.

At least ten counts were recorded for this clonotype. The chain's CDR3 is CASSRILGNEQYF. CDR3 in DNA: TGTGCCAGCAGCAGAATACTTGGGAACGAGCAGTACTTC. The J gene is TRBJ2-7, the V gene TRBV7-2; D gene uncertain. V shed 5 bases and J shed 5 bases, with 13 bases lying between them. The CDR3 is made up of 13 amino acids. Germline CDR1 reads SGHTA; CDR2 reads FQGNSA.